A selection of T cell receptor beta chains follows, all from one sample in a study of T cell responses to AZD1222 COVID-19 vaccine. Generated by immunoSEQ multiplex PCR, the TCRdb table keeps only in-frame clones and is missing some. The sample shows 170,000 or so clones, around 87% of them seen only once. Sample: peripheral blood, taken on day 0 of AZD1222 vaccination. The receptors shown here come from an adult in good health. Both conserved end residues are part of each CDR3. D genes are given only for firm matches.

v_call d_call cdr3_aa
TRBV5-6 NA CASSLIRGQYGYTF
TRBV19 NA CASSNSAAQETQYF
TRBV29-1 NA CSVIQGGVRNEQFF
TRBV28 NA CASSGTGHNYEQYF
TRBV6-6 NA CASSYSTGYNQPQHF
TRBV19 NA CASSPWGLNTEAFF
TRBV28 NA CASSLEQGFGGNTIYF
TRBV5-1 NA CASSFRSGLNTEAFF
TRBV2 NA CATGRLGGNTIYF
TRBV16 TRBD1 CASSQHRGPEDEQFF
TRBV7-9 NA CASSLVEIPGNTIYF
TRBV20-1 TRBD1 CSASGDRNTYSNQPQHF
TRBV19 NA CASSTQEGTQPQHF
TRBV2 TRBD2 CASARSSGSTDTQYF
TRBV30 TRBD2 CAWSASGRPPYEQYF
TRBV12-5 TRBD1 CASGSGQAEADTQYF
TRBV5-4 TRBD2 CASSLGLAGPYNEQFF
TRBV5-1 NA CASSLNEKLFF
TRBV9 NA CASSVAGDRSPLHF
TRBV6-4 TRBD2 CASSDHLAGGTDTQYF
TRBV7-3 NA CASSLEPVTGELFF
TRBV5-5 TRBD2 CASSFRWEGRAPEQYF
TRBV29-1 TRBD2 CSVAGTSVDNEQFF
TRBV2 TRBD2 CASGAGWGFGTSGRADIQYF
TRBV12-5 TRBD1 CASGPAGGWTEAFF
TRBV19 TRBD1 CASRGITPSTDTQYF
TRBV9 TRBD2 CASSVGGTSGSSYNEQFF
TRBV3-1/TRBV3-2 NA CASSQDPQGSTEAFF
TRBV12-3/TRBV12-4 NA CASSYDSGYEQYF
TRBV10-3 TRBD1 CAARQGANTEAFF
TRBV30 TRBD1 CAYTDRLGSYEQYF
TRBV19 NA CASSSFGGTQNYGYTF
TRBV7-2 NA CASSLASKALYGYTF
TRBV14 NA CASSQEIGRTEAFF
TRBV24-1 TRBD1 CATSDFGQGASTDTQYF
TRBV28 TRBD1 CASSLSGQGTNNQPQHF
TRBV27 TRBD2 CASTNGLAGVELFF
TRBV28 TRBD2 CASSGPAGGSDTQYF
TRBV27 NA CASRRGVASASTDTQYF
TRBV3-1/TRBV3-2 NA CASSRRPGPSPEAFF
TRBV9 NA CASSARQRAVYNEQFF